This entry features one T cell receptor (beta chain) sequence. Antigen: not known. Each donor (without exception) was a healthy Caucasian. Unique molecular identifiers were present on the cDNA, which also gained a universal primer site by template switching. In TCRdb, the 5' RACE reads were re-called with MiXCR into one record per CDR3 protein. The sample consists of fewer than 550,000 distinct CDR3 sequences, approximately 14% of them appearing once. This sample is drawn from a study of identical twins. Overall study findings and caveats: The abundant beta clonotypes from cord blood had fewer insertions, and memory repertoires had none of this.

This same sample was also part of a study on yellow fever vaccine responses in identical twins. Per that paper: Twins' T cell vaccine responses reportedly looked partly convergent, partly personalized.

The sample was CD4+ T cells sorted from blood. This sequence was found in a woman between 18 and 29 years old in good health.

CDR3 nucleotides: TGCGCCAGCAGCTTGCGACAACCTTACGAGCAGTACTTC. As protein: CASSLRQPYEQYF. This chain joins TRBV5-1 and TRBJ2-7; D is unclear. V lost 1 base to trimming and J lost 4 bases, with 9 bases between them. Germline CDR1 SGHRS, CDR2 YFSETQ. This CDR3 contains 13 residues.